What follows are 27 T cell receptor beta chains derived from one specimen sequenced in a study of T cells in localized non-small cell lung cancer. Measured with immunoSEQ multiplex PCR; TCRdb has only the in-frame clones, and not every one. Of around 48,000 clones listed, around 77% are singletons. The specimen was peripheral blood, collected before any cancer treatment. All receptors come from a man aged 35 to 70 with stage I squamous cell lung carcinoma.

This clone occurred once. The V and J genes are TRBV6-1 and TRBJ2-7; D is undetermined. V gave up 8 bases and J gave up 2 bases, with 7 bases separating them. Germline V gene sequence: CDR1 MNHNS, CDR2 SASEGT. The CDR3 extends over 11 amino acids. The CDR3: CASWHPYEQYF. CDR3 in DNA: TGTGCCAGCTGGCACCCCTACGAGCAGTACTTC.

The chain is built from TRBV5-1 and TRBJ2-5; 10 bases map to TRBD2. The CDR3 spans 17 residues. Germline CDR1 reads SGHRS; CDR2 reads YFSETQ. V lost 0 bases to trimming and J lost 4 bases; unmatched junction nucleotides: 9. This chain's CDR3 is CASSLASGGAVGETQYF. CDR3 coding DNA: TGCGCCAGCAGCTTGGCCAGCGGGGGGGCCGTGGGAGAGACCCAGTACTTC.

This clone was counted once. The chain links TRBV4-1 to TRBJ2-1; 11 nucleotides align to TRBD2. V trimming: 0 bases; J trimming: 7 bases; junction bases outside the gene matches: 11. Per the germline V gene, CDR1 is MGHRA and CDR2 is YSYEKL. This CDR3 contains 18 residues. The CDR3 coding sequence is TGCGCCAGCAGCCAAGAGGCCCTAGCGGGGGGCGCTAAAAATGAGCAGTTCTTC. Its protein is CASSQEALAGGAKNEQFF.

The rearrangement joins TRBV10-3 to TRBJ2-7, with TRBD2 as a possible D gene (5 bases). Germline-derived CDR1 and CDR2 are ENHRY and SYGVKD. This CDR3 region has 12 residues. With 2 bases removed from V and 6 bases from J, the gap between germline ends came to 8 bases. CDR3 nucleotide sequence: TGTGCCATCAGTGAGACGGGAACCGAGCAGTACTTC. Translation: CAISETGTEQYF.

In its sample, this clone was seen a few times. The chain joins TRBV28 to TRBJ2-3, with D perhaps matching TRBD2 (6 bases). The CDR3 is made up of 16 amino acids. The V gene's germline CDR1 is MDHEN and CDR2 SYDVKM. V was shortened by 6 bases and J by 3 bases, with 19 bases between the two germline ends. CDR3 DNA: TGTGCCAGCAGGCCAAACACTAGCTCGGGGACAGATACGCAGTATTTT. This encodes CASRPNTSSGTDTQYF.

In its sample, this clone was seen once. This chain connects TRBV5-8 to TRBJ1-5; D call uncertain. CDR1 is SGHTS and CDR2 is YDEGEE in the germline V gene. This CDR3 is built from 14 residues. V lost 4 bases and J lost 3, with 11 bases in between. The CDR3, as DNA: TGTGCCAGCAGCCCGGGCTTTAACAATCAGCCCCAGCATTTT. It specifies CASSPGFNNQPQHF.

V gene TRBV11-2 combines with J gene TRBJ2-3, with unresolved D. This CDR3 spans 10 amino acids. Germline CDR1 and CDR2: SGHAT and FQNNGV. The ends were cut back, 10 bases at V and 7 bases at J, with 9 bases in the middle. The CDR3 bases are TGTGCCACAGCGTACAATACGCAGTATTTT. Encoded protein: CATAYNTQYF.

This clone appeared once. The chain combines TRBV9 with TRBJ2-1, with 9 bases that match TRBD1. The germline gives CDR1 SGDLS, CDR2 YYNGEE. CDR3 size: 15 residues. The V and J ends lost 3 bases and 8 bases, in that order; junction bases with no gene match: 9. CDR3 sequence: CASSASGTGNDEQFF. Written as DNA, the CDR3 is TGTGCCAGCAGCGCTTCCGGGACAGGGAACGATGAGCAGTTCTTC.

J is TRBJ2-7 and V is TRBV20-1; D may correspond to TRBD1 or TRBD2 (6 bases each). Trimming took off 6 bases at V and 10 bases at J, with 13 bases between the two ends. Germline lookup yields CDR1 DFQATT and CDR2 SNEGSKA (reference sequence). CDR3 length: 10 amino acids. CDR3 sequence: CSAFAGHQYF. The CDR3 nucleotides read TGCAGTGCGTTCGCGGGACACCAGTACTTC.

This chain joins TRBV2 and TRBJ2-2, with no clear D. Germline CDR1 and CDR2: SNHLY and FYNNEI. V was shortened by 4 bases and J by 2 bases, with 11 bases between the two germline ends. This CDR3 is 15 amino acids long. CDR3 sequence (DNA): TGTGCCAGCAGTGCCGAAGCATCTAACACCGGGGAGCTGTTTTTT. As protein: CASSAEASNTGELFF.

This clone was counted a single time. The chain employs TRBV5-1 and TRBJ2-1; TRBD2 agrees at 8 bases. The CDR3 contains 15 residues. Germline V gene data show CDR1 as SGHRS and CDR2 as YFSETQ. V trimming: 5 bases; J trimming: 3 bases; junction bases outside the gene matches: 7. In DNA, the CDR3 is TGCGCCAGCAGTGGGGGCGGGGGGCACTACAATGAGCAGTTCTTC. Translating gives CASSGGGGHYNEQFF.

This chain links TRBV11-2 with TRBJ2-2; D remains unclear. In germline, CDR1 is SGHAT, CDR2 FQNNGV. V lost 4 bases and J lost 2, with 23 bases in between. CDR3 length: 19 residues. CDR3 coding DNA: TGTGCCAGCAGCTCACCCGTTAGGGCGTATCTCGTTAACACCGGGGAGCTGTTTTTT. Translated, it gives CASSSPVRAYLVNTGELFF.

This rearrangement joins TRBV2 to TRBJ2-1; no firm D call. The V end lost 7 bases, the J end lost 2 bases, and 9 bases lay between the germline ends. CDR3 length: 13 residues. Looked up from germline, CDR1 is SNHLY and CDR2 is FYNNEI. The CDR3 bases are TGTGCCAGCACATATGGGGCCTACAATGAGCAGTTCTTC. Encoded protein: CASTYGAYNEQFF.

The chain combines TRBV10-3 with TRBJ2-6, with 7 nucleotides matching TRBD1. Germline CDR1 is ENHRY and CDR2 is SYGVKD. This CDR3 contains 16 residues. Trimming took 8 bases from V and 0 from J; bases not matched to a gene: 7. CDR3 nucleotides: TGTGCCATCCCGGGACAGCCCATCTCTGGGGCCAACGTCCTGACTTTC. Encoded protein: CAIPGQPISGANVLTF.

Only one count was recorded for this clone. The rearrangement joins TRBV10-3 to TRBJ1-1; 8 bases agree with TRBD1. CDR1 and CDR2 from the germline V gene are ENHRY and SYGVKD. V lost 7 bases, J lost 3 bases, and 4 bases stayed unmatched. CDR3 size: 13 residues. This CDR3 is CAIKDRVDTEAFF. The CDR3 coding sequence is TGTGCCATCAAGGACAGGGTGGACACTGAAGCTTTCTTT.

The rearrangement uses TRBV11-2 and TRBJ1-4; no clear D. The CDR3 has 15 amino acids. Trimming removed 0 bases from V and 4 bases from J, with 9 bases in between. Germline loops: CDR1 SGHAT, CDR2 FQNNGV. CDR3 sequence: CASSLEGRHNEKLFF. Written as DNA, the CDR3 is TGTGCCAGCAGCTTAGAAGGACGGCATAATGAAAAACTGTTTTTT.

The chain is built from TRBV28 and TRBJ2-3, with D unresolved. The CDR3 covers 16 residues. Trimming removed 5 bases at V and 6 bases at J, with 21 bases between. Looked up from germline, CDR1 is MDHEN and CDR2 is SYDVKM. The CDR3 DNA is TGTGCCAGCAGTCCCCTTGATAGGGCCGTTAGGGATACGCAGTATTTT. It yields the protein CASSPLDRAVRDTQYF.

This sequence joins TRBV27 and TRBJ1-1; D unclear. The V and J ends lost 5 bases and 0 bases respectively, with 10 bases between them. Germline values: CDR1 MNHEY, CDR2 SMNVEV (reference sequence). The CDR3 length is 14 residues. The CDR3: CASSARAMNTEAFF. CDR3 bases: TGTGCCAGCAGTGCGAGGGCCATGAACACTGAAGCTTTCTTT.

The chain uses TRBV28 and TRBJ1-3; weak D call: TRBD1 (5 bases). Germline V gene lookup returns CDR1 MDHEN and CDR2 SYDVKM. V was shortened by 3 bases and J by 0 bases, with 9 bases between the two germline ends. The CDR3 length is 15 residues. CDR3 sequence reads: CASSLQGPSGNTIYF. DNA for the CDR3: TGTGCCAGCAGTTTGCAGGGTCCCTCTGGAAACACCATATATTTT.

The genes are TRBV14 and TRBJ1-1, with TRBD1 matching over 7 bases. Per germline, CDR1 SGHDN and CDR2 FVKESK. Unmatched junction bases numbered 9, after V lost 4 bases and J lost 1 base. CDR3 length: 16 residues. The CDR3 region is CASSLLSTGRNTEAFF. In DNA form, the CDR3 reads TGTGCCAGCAGCCTACTCTCGACAGGGAGGAACACTGAAGCTTTCTTT.

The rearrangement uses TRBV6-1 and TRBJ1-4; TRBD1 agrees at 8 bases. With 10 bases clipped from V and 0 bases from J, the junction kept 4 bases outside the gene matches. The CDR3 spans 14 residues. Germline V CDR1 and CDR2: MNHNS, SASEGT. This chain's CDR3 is CATRTGPTNEKLFF. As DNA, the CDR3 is TGTGCCACCCGGACAGGGCCAACTAATGAAAAACTGTTTTTT.

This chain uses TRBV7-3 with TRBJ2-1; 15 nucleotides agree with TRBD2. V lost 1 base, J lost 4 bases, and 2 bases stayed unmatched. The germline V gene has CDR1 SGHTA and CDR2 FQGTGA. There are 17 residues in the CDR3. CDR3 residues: CASSLRGLAGGYNEQFF. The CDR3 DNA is TGTGCCAGCAGCTTAAGGGGACTAGCGGGGGGTTACAATGAGCAGTTCTTC.

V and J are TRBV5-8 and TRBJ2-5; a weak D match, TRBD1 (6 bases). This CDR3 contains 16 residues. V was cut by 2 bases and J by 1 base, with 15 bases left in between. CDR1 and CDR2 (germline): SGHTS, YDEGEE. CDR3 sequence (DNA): TGTGCCAGCAGCTTAGGGACCGGGACAAGCCAAGAGACCCAGTACTTC. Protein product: CASSLGTGTSQETQYF.

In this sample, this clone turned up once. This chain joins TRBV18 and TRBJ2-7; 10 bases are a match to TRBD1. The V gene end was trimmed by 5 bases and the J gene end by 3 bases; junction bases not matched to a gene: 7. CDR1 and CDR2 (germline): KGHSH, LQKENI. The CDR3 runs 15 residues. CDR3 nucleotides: TGTGCCAGCTCATTCCCTGGACAGGGGGGCTACGAGCAGTACTTC. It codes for CASSFPGQGGYEQYF. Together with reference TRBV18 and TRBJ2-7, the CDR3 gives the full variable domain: NAGVMQNPRHLVRRRGQEARLRCSPMKGHSHVYWYRQLPEEGLKFMVYLQKENIIDESGMPKERFSAEFPKEGPSILRIQQVVRGDSAAYFCASSFPGQGGYEQYFGPGTRLTVT.

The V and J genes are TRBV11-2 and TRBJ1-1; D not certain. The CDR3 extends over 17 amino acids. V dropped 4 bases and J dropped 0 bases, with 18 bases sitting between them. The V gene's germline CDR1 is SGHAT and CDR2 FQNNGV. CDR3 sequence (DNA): TGTGCCAGCAGCTCCAGTCTCAACCCTAGACTGAACACTGAAGCTTTCTTT. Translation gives CASSSSLNPRLNTEAFF.

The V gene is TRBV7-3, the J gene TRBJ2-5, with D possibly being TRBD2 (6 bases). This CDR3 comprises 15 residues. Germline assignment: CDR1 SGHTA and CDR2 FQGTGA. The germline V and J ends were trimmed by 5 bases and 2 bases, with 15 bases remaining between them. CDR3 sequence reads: CASSRGLTLQETQYF. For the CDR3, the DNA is TGTGCCAGCAGCCGCGGACTAACCCTACAAGAGACCCAGTACTTC.

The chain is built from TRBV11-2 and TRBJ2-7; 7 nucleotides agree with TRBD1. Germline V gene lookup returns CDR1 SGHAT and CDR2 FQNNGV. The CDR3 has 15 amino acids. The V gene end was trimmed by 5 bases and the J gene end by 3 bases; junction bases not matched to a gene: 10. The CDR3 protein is CASSPRGTVGYEQYF. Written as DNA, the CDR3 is TGTGCCAGCAGCCCAAGGGGGACAGTCGGCTACGAGCAGTACTTC.